This T cell receptor (beta chain) derives from a study of CXCR3-negative and CXCR3-positive naive CD8 T cells. Germline CDR1 reads MGHDK; CDR2 reads SYGVNS. The CDR3 length is 13 residues. Study conclusions and caveats: TRB CDR3 hydrophobicity was greater in CXCR3-positive naive cells than in CXCR3-negative naive cells.

All TRB cDNA libraries came from 5' RACE performed with UMI labels. With the 5' RACE reads reprocessed, TCRdb shows one record per CDR3 protein and no DNA. The table counts roughly 100,000 distinct CDR3 sequences; 0.38% lies in the top ten. Definition of naive CD8+ T cells rested on a CD45RO-CCR7+CD27+CD95- profile. Concerning this clonotype: What it binds is not known.

The receptor comes from a human donor in good health. Some clones in this sample may be carry-over from other donors' samples. V usage is TRBV25-1 and J usage is TRBJ2-1. Source material: naive CXCR3+ CD8+ T cells from blood. Subset given: CD45RO-CCR7+CD27+CD95- naive CD8+ T cells expressing CXCR3 (TNR3+). The CDR3 reads CASSESHYNEQFF.